This T cell receptor beta chain is from a study of blood T cell repertoires in COVID-19. The overall study: The origin of the acute and convalescent COVID-19 samples was the United States, Italy and Spain. PBMCs, B-cell-depleted T cells, or T cells provided the cDNA or gDNA that made up the material.

Original handling: For nucleated cells, counts were estimated from reference gene primer amplification. Here immunoSEQ multiplex PCR was the method, and the copy in TCRdb shows in-frame clones only, minus some. From that table come the V and J calls and clone size; the DNA was used to work out D and trimming. The data hold about 170,000 clones, with approximately 84% observed a single time. Sequencing used peripheral blood. The sequence was collected from a woman of 80 years or more with COVID-19, enrolled during active disease.

The CDR3 spells CASSLFGNQETQYF. The CDR3 coding sequence is TGCGCCAGCAGCTTGTTCGGGAACCAAGAGACCCAGTACTTC. This chain joins TRBV5-1 and TRBJ2-5, with a possible D match to TRBD2 (5 bases). CDR3 length: 14 residues. The V gene lost 1 base and the J gene lost 0 bases, with 7 bases spanning the gap. The germline CDR1 and CDR2 sequences are SGHRS and YFSETQ.